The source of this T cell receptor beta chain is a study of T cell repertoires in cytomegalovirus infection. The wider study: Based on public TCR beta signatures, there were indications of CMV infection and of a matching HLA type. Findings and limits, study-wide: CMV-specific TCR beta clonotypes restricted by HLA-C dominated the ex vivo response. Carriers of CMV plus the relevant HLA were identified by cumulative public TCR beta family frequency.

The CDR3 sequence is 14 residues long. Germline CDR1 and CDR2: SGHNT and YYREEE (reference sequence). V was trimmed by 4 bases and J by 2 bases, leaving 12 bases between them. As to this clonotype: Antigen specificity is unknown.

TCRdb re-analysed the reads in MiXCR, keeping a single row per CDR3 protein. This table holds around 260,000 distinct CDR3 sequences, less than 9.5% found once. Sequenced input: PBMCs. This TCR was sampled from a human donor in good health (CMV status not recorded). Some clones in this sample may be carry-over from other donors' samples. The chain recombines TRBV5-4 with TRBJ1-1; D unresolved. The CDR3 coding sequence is TGTGCCAGCAGCCCGAGCACCTTTAACACTGAAGCTTTCTTT. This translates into CASSPSTFNTEAFF.